This passage covers 25 T cell receptor beta chains from one sample sequenced in a study of cytomegalovirus exposure and HLA in healthy donors. Researchers ran the PCR with 60 Vbeta and 13 Jbeta primers. The method was immunoSEQ multiplex PCR; TCRdb's version includes in-frame clones alone and lacks a portion of them. This sample carries more than 100,000 clones, 80% of them seen once, and the ten largest clones take approximately 2.1%. Sample: PBMCs. These receptors were obtained from a man aged 25-40 years in good health and CMV-seronegative.

The chain combines TRBV6-6 with TRBJ2-1; 10 bases are shared with TRBD1. This CDR3 contains 15 residues. The germline V gene has CDR1 MNHNY and CDR2 SVGAGI (reference sequence). After removal of 4 bases from V and 2 bases from J, the junction contained 2 bases not matched to a gene. This CDR3 is CASSWTGGTYNEQFF. In DNA form, the CDR3 reads TGTGCCAGCAGTTGGACAGGGGGGACCTACAATGAGCAGTTCTTC.

The DNA of the CDR3 is TGTGCCAGCAGTTCTGGACAGGGGCTCACTGAAGCTTTCTTT. It codes for CASSSGQGLTEAFF. This chain uses TRBV27 with TRBJ1-1, with 9 bases matching TRBD1. Germline V gene data show CDR1 as MNHEY and CDR2 as SMNVEV (reference sequence). V lost 4 bases to trimming and J lost 4 bases; unmatched junction nucleotides: 4. The CDR3 has 14 amino acids.

The sample holds a few counts of this clone. The chain joins TRBV23-1 to TRBJ2-6, with a possible D match to TRBD1 (6 bases). TRBV23-1 is an ORF, with its function uncertain. CDR3 length: 15 amino acids. V lost 3 bases, J lost 2 bases, and 8 bases lay in between. As DNA, the CDR3 is TGCGCCAGCAGTCACCCAGGGGCTGGGGCCAACGTCCTGACTTTC. Translating gives CASSHPGAGANVLTF.

This CDR3 reads CASTIRDRGFANTGELFF. The CDR3 bases are TGTGCCAGTACTATCCGGGACAGGGGCTTCGCGAACACCGGGGAGCTGTTTTTT. This sequence joins TRBV19 and TRBJ2-2; 10 bases agree with TRBD1. The CDR3 is made up of 18 amino acids. With V trimmed by 7 bases and J by 0 bases, 11 bases remained unmatched. CDR1 is LNHDA and CDR2 is SQIVND in the germline V gene (reference sequence). Variable domain in full (rest from reference TRBV19 and TRBJ2-2): DGGITQSPKYLFRKEGQNVTLSCEQNLNHDAMYWYRQDPGQGLRLIYYSQIVNDFQKGDIAEGYSVSREKKESFPLTVTSAQKNPTAFYLCASTIRDRGFANTGELFFGEGSRLTVL.

This clone appeared a few times. This sequence joins TRBV11-2 and TRBJ1-4; 10 bases fit TRBD1. This CDR3 has 14 amino acids. Trimming at V came to 5 bases and at J to 7 bases, leaving 4 bases not matched to a gene. In germline, CDR1 is SGHAT, CDR2 FQNNGV. The DNA for the CDR3 is TGTGCCAGCAGCGGGGACAGGGGTCTTGAAAAACTGTTTTTT. Protein: CASSGDRGLEKLFF.

This sequence joins TRBV7-2 and TRBJ2-5; unclear D gene. Germline V gene data show CDR1 as SGHTA and CDR2 as FQGNSA. Trimming removed 5 bases from V and 7 bases from J, with 11 bases in between. The CDR3 totals 12 residues. The CDR3 spells CASSPPRGTQYF. CDR3 DNA: TGTGCCAGCAGCCCCCCGCGCGGGACCCAGTACTTC.

CDR3 DNA sequence: TGTGCCAGCAGTGAAGAGACTAGCGGCACAGATACGCAGTATTTT. Encoded protein: CASSEETSGTDTQYF. The V gene is TRBV6-1, the J gene TRBJ2-3; 8 bases map to TRBD2. CDR1 and CDR2 (germline): MNHNS, SASEGT. CDR3 length equals 15 residues. The junction had 1 base not matched to a gene; V was cut back by 1 base and J by 1 base.

In this sample, this clone turned up once. CDR3 sequence reads: CASSPEGVPYEQYF. The CDR3 DNA follows: TGTGCCAGCAGCCCCGAGGGTGTCCCCTACGAGCAGTACTTC. V usage is TRBV7-9 and J usage is TRBJ2-7; D might be TRBD2 (5 bases). The CDR3 is made up of 14 amino acids. The V end lost 5 bases, the J end lost 2 bases, and 13 bases lay between the germline ends. Germline V CDR1 and CDR2: SEHNR, FQNEAQ (reference sequence).

This chain joins TRBV9 and TRBJ1-2; D not certain. The ends were cut back, 0 bases at V and 4 bases at J, with 7 bases in the middle. The CDR3 covers 13 residues. CDR1 and CDR2 from the germline V gene are SGDLS and YYNGEE. The CDR3 DNA is TGTGCCAGCAGCGTAGCGCTAGGCTATGGCTACACCTTC. Its translation: CASSVALGYGYTF.

V usage is TRBV2 and J usage is TRBJ2-3, with a tentative D call TRBD2 (8 bases). CDR1 is SNHLY and CDR2 is FYNNEI in the germline V gene. There are 14 residues in the CDR3. V was pared by 7 bases and J by 0 bases, with 11 bases between. CDR3 protein: CASIAGQSTDTQYF. CDR3 coding DNA: TGTGCCAGCATAGCGGGACAGAGCACAGATACGCAGTATTTT.

For the CDR3, the DNA is TGTGCCAGCTCACCACCGGGAGGGGGGACTGGCAATGAGCAGTTCTTC. It yields the protein CASSPPGGGTGNEQFF. The V gene is TRBV18, the J gene TRBJ2-1, with D perhaps matching TRBD2 (7 bases). With 0 bases removed from V and 6 bases from J, the gap between germline ends came to 15 bases. The CDR3 sequence is 16 residues long. Germline CDR1 KGHSH, CDR2 LQKENI.

This chain joins TRBV19 and TRBJ2-3; TRBD2 matches at 8 bases. Germline CDR1 is LNHDA and CDR2 is SQIVND (reference sequence). The ends lost 1 base at V and 6 bases at J; junction bases unmatched: 12. CDR3 length: 17 residues. The CDR3, as DNA: TGTGCCAGTAGTATAGCCCGGGGACTAGGAGGAGCGGATACGCAGTATTTT. This gives the protein CASSIARGLGGADTQYF.

This chain links TRBV7-2 with TRBJ2-2, with 8 bases matching TRBD2. V lost 2 bases to trimming and J lost 3 bases; unmatched junction nucleotides: 5. CDR1 and CDR2 (germline): SGHTA, FQGNSA. The CDR3 is 16 amino acids. The CDR3 reads CASSLFSGTYTGELFF. The CDR3 DNA reads TGTGCCAGCAGCTTATTTAGCGGGACTTACACCGGGGAGCTGTTTTTT.

CDR3 in DNA: TGTGCCAGCAGTTACGTGAGGTTTAACACTGAAGCTTTCTTT. Residues: CASSYVRFNTEAFF. The J gene is TRBJ1-1, the V gene TRBV28; no firm D call. In germline, CDR1 is MDHEN, CDR2 SYDVKM. V was cut by 4 bases and J by 2 bases, with 11 bases left in between. CDR3 length: 14 residues. The variable domain in full, with the rest retrieved from reference TRBV28 and TRBJ1-1, is DVKVTQSSRYLVKRTGEKVFLECVQDMDHENMFWYRQDPGLGLRLIYFSYDVKMKEKGDIPEGYSVSREKKERFSLILESASTNQTSMYLCASSYVRFNTEAFFGQGTRLTVV.

This clone was recorded once. The chain employs TRBV15 and TRBJ1-6, with D perhaps matching TRBD1 (5 bases). The CDR3 has 15 residues. The V end was cut by 1 base, the J end by 9 bases, with 13 bases between. Germline-derived CDR1 and CDR2 are LNHNV and YYDKDF (reference sequence). The CDR3 is CATSRALGQSSPLHF. For the CDR3, the DNA is TGTGCCACCAGCAGAGCCTTGGGGCAGAGTTCACCCCTCCACTTT.

This chain uses TRBV18 with TRBJ2-1; 14 bases are a match to TRBD2. Germline values: CDR1 KGHSH, CDR2 LQKENI. V dropped 6 bases and J dropped 9; count of bases not matched to a gene: 7. The CDR3 covers 15 residues. The CDR3 reads CASSPGTSGGGEQFF. The DNA of the CDR3 is TGTGCCAGCTCTCCCGGGACTAGCGGGGGAGGTGAGCAGTTCTTC.

V and J are TRBV9 and TRBJ2-5; TRBD2 aligns across 9 bases. The germline V gene has CDR1 SGDLS and CDR2 YYNGEE. The CDR3 runs 16 residues. Trimming cost V 0 bases and J 5 bases; bases outside gene matches: 8. DNA for the CDR3: TGTGCCAGCAGCGTAGATTCCCTAGCGGGGAGCGAGACCCAGTACTTC. Its translation: CASSVDSLAGSETQYF. Complete variable domain (other parts from reference TRBV9 and TRBJ2-5): DSGVTQTPKHLITATGQRVTLRCSPRSGDLSVYWYQQSLDQGLQFLIQYYNGEERAKGNILERFSAQQFPDLHSELNLSSLELGDSALYFCASSVDSLAGSETQYFGPGTRLLVL.

The V call is TRBV6-1, the J call TRBJ1-2; 7 bases agree with TRBD1. V shed 7 bases, J shed 2 bases, and the junction held 4 bases outside the gene matches. The CDR3 has 13 amino acids. Germline V lookup: CDR1 MNHNS, CDR2 SASEGT. This CDR3 reads CASTDRANYGYTF. DNA of the CDR3: TGTGCCAGCACCGACAGGGCCAACTATGGCTACACCTTC.

The CDR3 loop is CASSVTVFTSTDTQYF. The CDR3 DNA reads TGTGCCAGCAGCGTTACCGTATTCACTAGCACAGATACGCAGTATTTT. The gene calls are TRBV9 and TRBJ2-3, with D unresolved. Germline loops: CDR1 SGDLS, CDR2 YYNGEE. V lost 2 bases and J lost 0, with 13 bases in between. The CDR3 consists of 16 residues. The full variable domain, completed using reference TRBV9 and TRBJ2-3, is DSGVTQTPKHLITATGQRVTLRCSPRSGDLSVYWYQQSLDQGLQFLIQYYNGEERAKGNILERFSAQQFPDLHSELNLSSLELGDSALYFCASSVTVFTSTDTQYFGPGTRLTVL.

This clone was picked up one time. The V call is TRBV28, the J call TRBJ1-2, with 12 bases lining up with TRBD1. This CDR3 is 15 amino acids long. Germline loops: CDR1 MDHEN, CDR2 SYDVKM. The V and J ends lost 4 bases and 5 bases, in that order; junction bases with no gene match: 5. CDR3 sequence reads: CASSSPGQGAYGYTF. The CDR3 DNA follows: TGTGCCAGCAGTTCCCCGGGACAGGGGGCGTATGGCTACACCTTC.

The genes are TRBV25-1 and TRBJ1-1, with D possibly being TRBD1 (5 bases). The V end was cut by 4 bases, the J end by 1 base, with 22 bases between. This CDR3 has 18 residues. Germline lookup yields CDR1 MGHDK and CDR2 SYGVNS. CDR3 DNA: TGTGCCAGCAGTGCGGAGGGCAGGGTAGTTGGTGGGAACACTGAAGCTTTCTTT. This codes for CASSAEGRVVGGNTEAFF.

The genes are TRBV10-2 and TRBJ2-7; D may be TRBD2 (5 bases). CDR3 length: 14 residues. Germline assignment: CDR1 WSHSY and CDR2 SAAADI. Between the trimmed V and J ends, which lost 2 bases and 3 bases, there was a span of 11 bases. For the CDR3, the DNA is TGCGCCAGCAGTGAGACCGGGATGGACTACGAGCAGTACTTC. Encoded protein: CASSETGMDYEQYF.

In regard to this clone: The germline gene is not matched at one end of the junction; a read error may be the cause. The V and J genes are TRBV19 and TRBJ1-5; 7 bases agree with TRBD1. Germline V gene lookup returns CDR1 LNHDA and CDR2 SQIVND (reference sequence). The CDR3 is 16 amino acids. This CDR3 is CAGSIFRGSGVQPQHF. CDR3 DNA: TGTGCCGGTAGTATTTTCAGGGGGAGTGGAGTTCAGCCCCAGCATTTT.

The CDR3 reads CASSLAGGRAGTEAFF. Written as DNA, the CDR3 is TGCGCCAGCAGCTTGGCCGGCGGCAGGGCAGGCACTGAAGCTTTCTTT. The J gene is TRBJ1-1, the V gene TRBV5-1, with D tentatively TRBD1 (5 bases). V lost 0 bases to trimming and J lost 4 bases, with 16 bases between them. Germline V CDR1 and CDR2: SGHRS, YFSETQ. This CDR3 is 16 amino acids long.

The CDR3 region is CASSSWTGTAYEQYF. In DNA form, the CDR3 reads TGCGCCAGCAGCTCGTGGACAGGTACGGCCTACGAGCAGTACTTC. This sequence joins TRBV5-1 and TRBJ2-7; TRBD1 matches 7 bases. The junction had 8 bases not matched to a gene; V was cut back by 3 bases and J by 2 bases. The length of the CDR3 is 15 residues. The V gene's germline CDR1 is SGHRS and CDR2 YFSETQ.